This T cell receptor (beta chain) was identified during a study of T cell responses to AZD1222 COVID-19 vaccine. The V gene's germline CDR1 is ENHRY and CDR2 SYGVKD. This CDR3 has 14 residues. V lost 2 bases and J 2 bases, leaving 7 bases between the germline ends. Sequencing was performed with immunoSEQ multiplex PCR; in TCRdb, only in-frame clones are kept and a portion is missing. The sample consists of about 150,000 clones, roughly nine tenths of them appearing once. This clone was recorded only once. Its target is not known. Overall study findings and caveats: A mostly white British donor set with more females was recruited, and clonal diversity was possibly underestimated. Just a handful of AZD1222 recipients were seropositive at baseline. The study found vaccine-associated CD4 TCRs spanning spike, dominant at 160-218 and 743-854.

V and J are TRBV10-3 and TRBJ1-3; the D gene is possibly TRBD1 (5 bases). Sample: peripheral blood, taken on day 0 of MenACWY control vaccination. This TCR was sampled from an adult in good health. CDR3 amino acids: CAISEGGAGNTIYF. CDR3 nucleotides: TGTGCCATCAGTGAGGGGGGGGCTGGAAACACCATATATTTT.